This entry lists 13 T cell receptor beta chains sequenced from one sample in a study of identical twins. Each CDR3 protein is one row after TCRdb ran MiXCR on the 5' RACE reads. The sample records 450,000 to 600,000 distinct CDR3 sequences, approximately 20% being singletons. In addition, the sample was reused for a study of yellow fever vaccine responses in identical twins.

Input material: CD4+ T cells sorted from blood. The receptors derive from a woman between 18 and 29 years old in good health.

The CDR3 nucleotides are TGTGCCACCAGCAGAGGCGGGTTTAGCGGGAGGGACAATGAGCAGTTCTTC. Its translation: CATSRGGFSGRDNEQFF. The chain is built from TRBV15 and TRBJ2-1; TRBD2 aligns across 11 bases. CDR3 size: 17 residues. The ends lost 1 base at V and 5 bases at J; junction bases unmatched: 7. Looked up from germline, CDR1 is LNHNV and CDR2 is YYDKDF (reference sequence).

The V call is TRBV27, the J call TRBJ1-4; the match to TRBD1 covers 12 bases. From germline, CDR1 is MNHEY and CDR2 SMNVEV (reference sequence). Trimming removed 5 bases from V and 8 bases from J; junction bases left unmatched: 3. This CDR3 spans 14 amino acids. The CDR3 DNA reads as TGTGCCAGCAGTAAGGGACAGGGGGCGGAAAAACTGTTTTTT. Amino acids: CASSKGQGAEKLFF.

The chain joins TRBV7-9 to TRBJ2-3, with TRBD2 identical over 7 bases. Germline V gene sequence: CDR1 SEHNR, CDR2 FQNEAQ (reference sequence). CDR3 length: 14 residues. Losses at the gene ends were 7 bases for V and 2 bases for J; bases not matched to a gene: 6. CDR3 DNA sequence: TGTGCCAGCAACACCGGGGGGTTCACAGATACGCAGTATTTT. Its protein product is CASNTGGFTDTQYF. Looking up the rest from reference TRBV7-9 and TRBJ2-3 gives the full variable domain: DTGVSQNPRHKITKRGQNVTFRCDPISEHNRLYWYRQTLGQGPEFLTYFQNEAQLEKSRLLSDRFSAERPKGSFSTLEIQRTEQGDSAMYLCASNTGGFTDTQYFGPGTRLTVL.

This clonotype was observed many times. The chain couples TRBV12-3 or TRBV12-4 to TRBJ2-7; perhaps TRBD1 as D (5 bases). The ends were cut back, 5 bases at V and 0 bases at J, with 8 bases in the middle. The CDR3 covers 13 residues. CDR3 bases: TGTGCCAGCAGTAGGACACTCTCCTACGAGCAGTACGTC. Translation: CASSRTLSYEQYV.

The chain links TRBV6-6 to TRBJ2-1, with a possible D match to TRBD2 (6 bases). V was shortened by 7 bases and J by 10 bases, with 11 bases between the two germline ends. Germline V CDR1 and CDR2: MNHNY, SVGAGI (reference sequence). CDR3 length: 11 residues. In DNA, the CDR3 is TGTGCCAGCACCAATGGGGGGGAGCAGTTCTTC. Protein: CASTNGGEQFF.

The V gene is TRBV27, the J gene TRBJ1-2; tentative D call: TRBD1 (6 bases). CDR1 and CDR2 from the germline V gene are MNHEY and SMNVEV (reference sequence). The CDR3 consists of 13 residues. The V gene lost 5 bases and the J gene lost 0 bases, with 7 bases spanning the gap. The CDR3 DNA reads TGTGCCAGCAGTCGACAGGCTAACTATGGCTACACCTTC. The encoded protein is CASSRQANYGYTF.

CDR3 amino acids: CASSLTRTDFGEQYF. For the CDR3, the DNA is TGTGCCAGCAGCTTAACGAGGACAGACTTCGGCGAGCAGTACTTC. The chain joins TRBV7-3 to TRBJ2-7; perhaps TRBD1 as D (6 bases). CDR1 is SGHTA, CDR2 FQGTGA, per germline. V was cut by 0 bases and J by 6 bases, with 15 bases left in between. The CDR3 has 15 amino acids.

The chain employs TRBV12-3 or TRBV12-4 and TRBJ2-3; tentative D call: TRBD1 (7 bases). V was clipped by 4 bases and J by 14 bases, with 19 bases between them. The length of the CDR3 is 13 residues. In nucleotides, the CDR3 is TGTGCCAGCAGTTGGAGGGACAGCCCATCAAGGTATTTT. This sequence encodes CASSWRDSPSRYF.

Notes on this clonotype: An end of the junction does not agree with germline; a read error may underlie this. CDR3 in DNA: TGCTGTGCCCCCCGTGGGAGCGCCCACAATGAGCAGTTCTTC. It specifies CCAPRGSAHNEQFF. The rearrangement joins TRBV20-1 to TRBJ2-1, with TRBD2 as a possible D gene (5 bases). The length of the CDR3 is 14 residues. Germline V gene sequence: CDR1 DFQATT, CDR2 SNEGSKA (reference sequence).

The chain joins TRBV7-2 to TRBJ1-6, with D unresolved. CDR1 is SGHTA, CDR2 FQGNSA, per germline. The CDR3 is 14 amino acids. V was clipped by 1 base and J by 5 bases, with 6 bases between them. As DNA, the CDR3 is TGTGCCAGCAGCTTAGTCAGAAATAATTCACCCCTCCACTTT. Its translation is CASSLVRNNSPLHF.

This chain links TRBV4-1 with TRBJ2-6; no definite D call. V gave up 0 bases and J gave up 0 bases, with 18 bases separating them. Germline CDR1 and CDR2: MGHRA and YSYEKL. The CDR3 has 20 residues. The CDR3 loop is CASSQDGPDSFGSGANVLTF. CDR3 nucleotides: TGCGCCAGCAGCCAAGACGGGCCAGACTCGTTCGGCTCTGGGGCCAACGTCCTGACTTTC.

The chain uses TRBV12-3 or TRBV12-4 and TRBJ2-2; no clear D gene. The CDR3 is made up of 13 amino acids. The V end was cut by 3 bases, the J end by 4 bases, with 6 bases between. The CDR3 reads CASSFFSTGELFF. The CDR3 nucleotides read TGTGCCAGCAGTTTTTTCTCCACCGGGGAGCTGTTTTTT.

The rearrangement joins TRBV5-1 to TRBJ2-1; D remains unclear. Between the trimmed V and J ends, which lost 2 bases and 0 bases, there was a span of 9 bases. Germline V gene data show CDR1 as SGHRS and CDR2 as YFSETQ. This CDR3 has 15 amino acids. The CDR3: CASSFADVSYNEQFF. In nucleotides, the CDR3 is TGCGCCAGCAGCTTTGCGGACGTCTCCTACAATGAGCAGTTCTTC.